The clone carrying this T cell receptor (beta chain) was counted ten times or more. Its antigen is unknown. This entry belongs to a study of T cells in Graves' hyperthyroidism and ophthalmopathy. Study observations and caveats: Prediction of ophthalmopathy progression came a median around 7.1 months pre-onset.

There were TCR beta CDR3 regions amplified from RNA transcripts. Researchers ran a first-round RT-PCR on the TCR CDR3 using the HTBI primer set. TCRdb called the multiplex PCR reads again in MiXCR, with one record for every CDR3 protein. This table has about 690,000 distinct CDR3 sequences, roughly a sixth appearing once. CDR1 is MDHEN and CDR2 is SYDVKM in the germline V gene. The CDR3 contains 13 residues. With 7 bases clipped from V and 4 bases from J, the junction kept 6 bases outside the gene matches. Graves' hyperthyroidism is called stable when ophthalmopathy does not progress within 18 months.

The J gene is TRBJ1-2, the V gene TRBV28, with 7 nucleotides matching TRBD1. The sequencing sample was made of blood. The source is a man aged 45 to 65 with Graves' hyperthyroidism. CDR3 sequence (DNA): TGTGCCAGCACTGCGGGACAGACCTATGGCTACACCTTC. This codes for CASTAGQTYGYTF.